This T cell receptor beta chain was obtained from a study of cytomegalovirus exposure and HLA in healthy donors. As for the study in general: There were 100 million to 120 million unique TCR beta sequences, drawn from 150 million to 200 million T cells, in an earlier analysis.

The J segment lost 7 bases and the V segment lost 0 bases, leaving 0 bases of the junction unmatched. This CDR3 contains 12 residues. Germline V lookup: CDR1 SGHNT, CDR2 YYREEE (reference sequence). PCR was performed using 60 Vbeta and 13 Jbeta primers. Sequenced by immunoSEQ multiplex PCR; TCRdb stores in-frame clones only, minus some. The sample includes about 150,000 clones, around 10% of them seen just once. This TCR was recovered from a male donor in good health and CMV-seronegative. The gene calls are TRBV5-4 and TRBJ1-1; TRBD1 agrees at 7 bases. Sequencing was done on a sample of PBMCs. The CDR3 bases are TGTGCCAGCAGCTTGGGGACAGGTGAAGCTTTCTTT. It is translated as CASSLGTGEAFF. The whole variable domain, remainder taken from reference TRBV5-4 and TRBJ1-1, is ETGVTQSPTHLIKTRGQQVTLRCSSQSGHNTVSWYQQALGQGPQFIFQYYREEENGRGNFPPRFSGLQFPNYSSELNVNALELDDSALYLCASSLGTGEAFFGQGTRLTVV.